This TCR beta chain was found in a study of sequential checkpoint blockade in melanoma. Study-wide background: Patients were randomized 1:1 to nivolumab-then-ipilimumab or ipilimumab-then-nivolumab first-line. Approximately 20 patients had tumor biopsies before treatment and at week 13.

Generated by immunoSEQ multiplex PCR, the TCRdb table keeps only in-frame clones and is missing some. Of roughly 36,000 clones listed, 32% are singletons. Noted treatment: randomized to nivolumab then ipilimumab (arm A) or the reverse (arm B). Per germline, CDR1 MNHGY and CDR2 SAAAGT. Trimming removed 2 bases from V and 3 bases from J; junction bases left unmatched: 7. The CDR3 length is 16 residues. This clone was found a few times. The chain uses TRBV6-8 and TRBJ2-3, with 8 bases identical to TRBD2. Sequencing used tumor tissue (inferred from file names), obtained from a patient given nivolumab and ipilimumab in sequence. This clonotype was obtained from a human donor with melanoma. The CDR3: CASSYPKRGRTDTQYF. Written as DNA, the CDR3 is TGTGCCAGCAGTTACCCAAAGCGGGGGCGGACAGATACGCAGTATTTT.